What follows describes a single T cell receptor (beta chain). As for treatment: preoperative locoregional IRX-2 cytokine immunotherapy. The data were produced by immunoSEQ multiplex PCR, yet TCRdb's version contains in-frame clones alone and is incomplete. The sample contains some 22,000 clones, 80% to 90% of which appear only once. The entry originates in a study of preoperative IRX-2 immunotherapy in early breast cancer. The specimen was tumor tissue, collected after IRX-2 immunotherapy. This receptor was obtained from a human donor with breast cancer.

DNA of the CDR3: TGCAGCGCGGGAGCACCGGGACTAGCGGGTTATGAGCAGTTCTTC. The encoded protein is CSAGAPGLAGYEQFF. The chain employs TRBV29-1 and TRBJ2-1; 12 bases are a match to TRBD2. This CDR3 contains 15 residues. The J segment lost 8 bases and the V segment lost 7 bases, leaving 12 bases of the junction unmatched. The germline CDR1 and CDR2 sequences are SQVTM and ANQGSEA.